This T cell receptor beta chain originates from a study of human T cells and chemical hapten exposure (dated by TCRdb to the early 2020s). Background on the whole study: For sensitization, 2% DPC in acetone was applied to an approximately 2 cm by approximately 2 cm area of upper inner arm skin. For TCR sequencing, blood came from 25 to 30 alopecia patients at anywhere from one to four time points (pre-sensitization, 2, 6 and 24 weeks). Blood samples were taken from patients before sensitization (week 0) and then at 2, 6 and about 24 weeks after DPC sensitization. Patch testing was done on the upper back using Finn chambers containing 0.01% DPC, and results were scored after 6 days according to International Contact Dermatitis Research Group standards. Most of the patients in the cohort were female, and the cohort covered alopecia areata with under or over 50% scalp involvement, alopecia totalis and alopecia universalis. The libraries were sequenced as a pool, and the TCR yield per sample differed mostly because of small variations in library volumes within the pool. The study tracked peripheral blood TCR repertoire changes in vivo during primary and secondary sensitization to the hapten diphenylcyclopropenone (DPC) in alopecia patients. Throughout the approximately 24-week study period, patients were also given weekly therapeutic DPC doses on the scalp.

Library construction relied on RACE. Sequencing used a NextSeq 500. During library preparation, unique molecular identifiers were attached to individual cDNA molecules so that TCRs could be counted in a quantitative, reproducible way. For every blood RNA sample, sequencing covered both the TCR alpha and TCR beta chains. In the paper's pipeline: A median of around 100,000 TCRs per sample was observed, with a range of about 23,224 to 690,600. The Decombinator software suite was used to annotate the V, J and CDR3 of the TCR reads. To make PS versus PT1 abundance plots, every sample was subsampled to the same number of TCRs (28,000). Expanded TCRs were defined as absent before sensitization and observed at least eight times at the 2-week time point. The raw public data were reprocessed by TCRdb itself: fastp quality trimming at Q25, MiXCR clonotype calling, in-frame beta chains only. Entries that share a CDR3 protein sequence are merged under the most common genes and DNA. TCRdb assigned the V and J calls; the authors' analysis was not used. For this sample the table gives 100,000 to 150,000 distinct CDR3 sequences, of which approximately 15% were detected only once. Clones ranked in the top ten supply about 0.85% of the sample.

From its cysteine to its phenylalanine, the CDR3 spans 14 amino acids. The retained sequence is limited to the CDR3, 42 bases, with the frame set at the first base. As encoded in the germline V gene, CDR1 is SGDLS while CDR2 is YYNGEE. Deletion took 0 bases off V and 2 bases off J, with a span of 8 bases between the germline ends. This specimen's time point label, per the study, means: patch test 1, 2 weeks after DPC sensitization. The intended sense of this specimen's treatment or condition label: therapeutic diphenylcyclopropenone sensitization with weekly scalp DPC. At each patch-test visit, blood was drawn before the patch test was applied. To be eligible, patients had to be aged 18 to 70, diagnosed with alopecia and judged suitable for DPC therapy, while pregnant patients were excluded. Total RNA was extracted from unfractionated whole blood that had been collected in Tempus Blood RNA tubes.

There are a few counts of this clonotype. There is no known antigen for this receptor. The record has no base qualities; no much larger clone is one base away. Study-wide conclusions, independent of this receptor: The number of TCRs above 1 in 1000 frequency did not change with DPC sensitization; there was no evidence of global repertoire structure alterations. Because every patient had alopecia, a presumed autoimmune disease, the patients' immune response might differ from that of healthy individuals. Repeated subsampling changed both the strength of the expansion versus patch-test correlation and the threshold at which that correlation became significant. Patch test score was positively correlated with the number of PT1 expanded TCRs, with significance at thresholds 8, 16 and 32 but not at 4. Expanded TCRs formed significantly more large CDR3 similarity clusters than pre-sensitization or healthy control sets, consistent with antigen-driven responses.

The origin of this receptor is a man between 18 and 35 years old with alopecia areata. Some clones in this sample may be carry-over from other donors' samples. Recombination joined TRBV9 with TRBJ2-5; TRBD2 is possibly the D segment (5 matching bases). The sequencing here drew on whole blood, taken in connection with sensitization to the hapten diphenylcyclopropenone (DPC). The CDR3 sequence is CASSVEPGQETQYF. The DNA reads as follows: TGTGCCAGCAGCGTAGAACCGGGACAAGAGACCCAGTACTTC.